Shown below are 30 T cell receptor beta chains from a single sample sequenced in a study of early T cells in non-severe SARS-CoV-2 infection. In TCRdb, the 5' RACE reads were re-called with MiXCR into one record per CDR3 protein. The top ten clones hold roughly 1.3% of a sample with more than 80,000 distinct CDR3 sequences, approximately 16% of them seen once. The sequenced sample was whole blood. The source of these receptors is an adult who was a healthcare worker with PCR-confirmed SARS-CoV-2 infection or an uninfected control (not recorded which).

This clonotype was seen repeatedly, ten times or more. The CDR3 nucleotides read TGTGCCAGCAGCTTGACTAGCGGGGGCATCGGGGAGCTGTTTTTT. Its translation: CASSLTSGGIGELFF. The chain combines TRBV7-6 with TRBJ2-2; 12 positions match TRBD2. Germline V gene lookup returns CDR1 SGHVS and CDR2 FNYEAQ. CDR3 size: 15 residues. V shed 3 bases, J shed 7 bases, and the junction held 3 bases outside the gene matches.

This clonotype showed up many times. The chain carries TRBV3-1 and TRBJ1-2; a possible D gene is TRBD1 (6 bases). V lost 6 bases, J lost 4 bases, and 24 bases lay in between. CDR3 length equals 17 residues. Germline loops: CDR1 LGHDT, CDR2 YNNKEL (reference sequence). The CDR3 region is CASRLFGRDKNTYGYTF. DNA for the CDR3: TGTGCCAGCAGACTTTTCGGCCGGGACAAGAACACCTATGGCTACACCTTC.

V is TRBV5-4 and J is TRBJ1-2; D remains ambiguous. Trimming stripped 2 bases from V and 4 bases from J, with 6 bases between. The CDR3 covers 12 residues. Germline V gives CDR1 SGHNT, CDR2 YYREEE (reference sequence). The DNA for the CDR3 is TGTGCCAGCAGCTTCTCCAGCTATGGCTACACCTTC. Translation gives CASSFSSYGYTF.

This sequence joins TRBV28 and TRBJ1-5; maybe TRBD1 (5 bases). The CDR3 has 16 amino acids. Per the germline V gene, CDR1 is MDHEN and CDR2 is SYDVKM. Between the trimmed V and J ends, which lost 5 bases and 0 bases, there was a span of 14 bases. DNA of the CDR3: TGTGCCAGCAGTGGAGTAGGGGCTAGTAGCAATCAGCCCCAGCATTTT. Its protein product is CASSGVGASSNQPQHF. Combining the CDR3 with reference TRBV28 and TRBJ1-5 gives the whole variable domain DVKVTQSSRYLVKRTGEKVFLECVQDMDHENMFWYRQDPGLGLRLIYFSYDVKMKEKGDIPEGYSVSREKKERFSLILESASTNQTSMYLCASSGVGASSNQPQHFGDGTRLSIL.

This clonotype was seen only a few times. The V and J genes are TRBV5-1 and TRBJ1-2, with TRBD1 as a possible D gene (5 bases). V was clipped by 0 bases and J by 4 bases, with 10 bases between them. CDR3 length equals 14 residues. CDR1 and CDR2 from the germline V gene are SGHRS and YFSETQ. The chain's CDR3 is CASSLGDGTYGYTF. CDR3 in DNA: TGCGCCAGCAGCTTGGGGGACGGAACCTATGGCTACACCTTC.

This clonotype has only a few counts. V is TRBV25-1 and J is TRBJ1-1; D unclear. V was pared by 1 base and J by 1 base, with 7 bases between. Per germline, CDR1 MGHDK and CDR2 SYGVNS. This CDR3 is 14 amino acids long. DNA for the CDR3: TGTGCCAGCAGTGAATTGTCCCGGAACACTGAAGCTTTCTTT. Its translation is CASSELSRNTEAFF.

The V gene is TRBV29-1, the J gene TRBJ2-3, with 8 bases fitting TRBD2. CDR1 and CDR2 from the germline V gene are SQVTM and ANQGSEA. With 3 bases clipped from V and 2 bases from J, the junction kept 4 bases outside the gene matches. There are 14 residues in the CDR3. In DNA, the CDR3 is TGCAGCGTTGAGTTAGCGGGGCACACAGATACGCAGTATTTT. Protein: CSVELAGHTDTQYF.

This clonotype was seen a few times. The chain carries TRBV5-1 and TRBJ2-1; 10 bases align to TRBD1. The germline CDR1 and CDR2 sequences are SGHRS and YFSETQ. The V gene end was trimmed by 4 bases and the J gene end by 5 bases; junction bases not matched to a gene: 6. The CDR3 length is 15 residues. Here the CDR3 reads CASSQGTGVDNEQFF. In nucleotides, the CDR3 is TGCGCCAGCAGCCAGGGGACAGGGGTCGACAATGAGCAGTTCTTC.

The gene calls are TRBV7-2 and TRBJ2-1; the match to TRBD2 covers 14 bases. V gave up 4 bases and J gave up 0 bases; unmatched junction bases: 2. The CDR3 consists of 17 residues. The V gene's germline CDR1 is SGHTA and CDR2 FQGNSA. The CDR3 region is CASSWTSGGHSYNEQFF. The CDR3 nucleotides are TGTGCCAGCAGCTGGACTAGCGGGGGGCACTCCTACAATGAGCAGTTCTTC. The full variable domain, rest sourced from reference TRBV7-2 and TRBJ2-1, is GAGVSQSPSNKVTEKGKDVELRCDPISGHTALYWYRQSLGQGLEFLIYFQGNSAPDKSGLPSDRFSAERTGGSVSTLTIQRTQQEDSAVYLCASSWTSGGHSYNEQFFGPGTRLTVL.

This clonotype was counted between two and nine times. The V gene is TRBV3-1, the J gene TRBJ1-1, with D possibly matching TRBD1 (6 bases). Germline CDR1 LGHDT, CDR2 YNNKEL (reference sequence). This CDR3 spans 17 amino acids. V lost 5 bases, J lost 0 bases, and 19 bases lay in between. CDR3 DNA: TGTGCCAGCAGCGAGAACTACGGACAGACCATGAACACTGAAGCTTTCTTT. This codes for CASSENYGQTMNTEAFF.

V gene TRBV20-1 combines with J gene TRBJ2-3; the D is unclear. The CDR3 spans 12 residues. Trimming removed 0 bases at V and 3 bases at J, with 4 bases between. The V gene's germline CDR1 is DFQATT and CDR2 SNEGSKA (reference sequence). The CDR3 nucleotides read TGCAGTGCTAGAGAGGGAACAGATACGCAGTATTTT. It specifies CSAREGTDTQYF.

This rearrangement joins TRBV11-2 to TRBJ2-5; D unresolved. Trimming cost V 4 bases and J 5 bases, with 8 bases left between them. The CDR3 covers 12 residues. Germline lookup yields CDR1 SGHAT and CDR2 FQNNGV. The CDR3: CASSSSRETQYF. The CDR3 DNA sequence: TGTGCCAGCAGCTCGTCGAGGGAGACCCAGTACTTC.

This sequence joins TRBV4-1 and TRBJ2-3; 8 bases line up with TRBD2. V shed 1 base, J shed 8 bases, and the junction held 8 bases outside the gene matches. There are 15 residues in the CDR3. CDR1 and CDR2 (germline): MGHRA, YSYEKL. CDR3 nucleotide sequence: TGCGCCAGCAGCCAAGCGAGCGGGAGTGGTGTTACGCAGTATTTT. It translates to CASSQASGSGVTQYF.

The genes are TRBV7-8 and TRBJ1-2; 10 positions match TRBD1. V dropped 4 bases and J dropped 7; count of bases not matched to a gene: 6. Germline CDR1 reads SGHVS; CDR2 reads FQNEAQ. The CDR3 spans 14 residues. This chain's CDR3 is CASSSGTGEFGYTF. The CDR3 DNA is TGTGCCAGCAGCTCCGGGACAGGGGAGTTTGGCTACACCTTC.

The table lists this clonotype with many counts. The chain has TRBV2 and TRBJ2-7; D might be TRBD2 (6 bases). The CDR3 consists of 13 residues. V shed 6 bases and J shed 5 bases, with 14 bases lying between them. The germline V gene has CDR1 SNHLY and CDR2 FYNNEI. This chain's CDR3 is CASRRRESHEQYF. CDR3 in DNA: TGTGCCAGCAGAAGGAGGGAGAGTCACGAGCAGTACTTC.

This clonotype turned up a few times. The J gene is TRBJ2-7, the V gene TRBV11-2; D unclear. Trimming removed 4 bases at V and 0 bases at J, with 16 bases between. The germline gives CDR1 SGHAT, CDR2 FQNNGV. The CDR3 loop spans 16 amino acids. CDR3 region: CASSSGVRSNSYEQYF. CDR3 sequence (DNA): TGTGCCAGCAGCTCTGGAGTTAGGTCCAACTCCTACGAGCAGTACTTC.

This clonotype has a handful of counts. The chain couples TRBV15 to TRBJ1-1; D unresolved. Germline V gives CDR1 LNHNV, CDR2 YYDKDF (reference sequence). The V gene lost 6 bases and the J gene lost 6 bases, with 14 bases spanning the gap. The CDR3 is made up of 13 amino acids. CDR3 in amino acids: CATRNRLRPEAFF. The DNA for the CDR3 is TGTGCCACCAGAAATAGGCTCAGACCTGAAGCTTTCTTT.

This clonotype was detected ten times or more. The V call is TRBV15, the J call TRBJ1-1; 7 bases match TRBD1. Germline V gives CDR1 LNHNV, CDR2 YYDKDF (reference sequence). This CDR3 spans 15 amino acids. V was pared by 3 bases and J by 1 base, with 5 bases of the junction left unmatched. The CDR3 spells CATSSHRGPNTEAFF. CDR3 nucleotides: TGTGCCACCAGCAGCCACAGGGGCCCGAACACTGAAGCTTTCTTT.

This clonotype was counted many times. J is TRBJ1-5 and V is TRBV27; the D gene is possibly TRBD1 (5 bases). The CDR3 runs 14 residues. The ends were cut back, 3 bases at V and 7 bases at J, with 13 bases in the middle. CDR1 MNHEY and CDR2 SMNVEV come from the germline V gene (reference sequence). CDR3 in DNA: TGTGCCAGCAGTTTCGGGCAGGGTGGCCAGCCCCAGCATTTT. This codes for CASSFGQGGQPQHF.

The chain recombines TRBV7-6 with TRBJ1-1, with TRBD1 as a possible D gene (5 bases). V lost 0 bases and J 1 base, leaving 6 bases between the germline ends. The germline V gene has CDR1 SGHVS and CDR2 FNYEAQ. CDR3 length: 14 residues. The CDR3 DNA follows: TGTGCCAGCAGCTTAGCTACAGGGAACACTGAAGCTTTCTTT. It yields the protein CASSLATGNTEAFF.

The rearrangement uses TRBV10-3 and TRBJ2-1; a weak D match, TRBD1 (6 bases). V was clipped by 9 bases and J by 10 bases, with 19 bases between them. Germline V CDR1 and CDR2: ENHRY, SYGVKD. The CDR3 consists of 13 residues. The CDR3 nucleotides read TGTGCCATTAAGAACACAGGGTCAGGCGAGCAGTTCTTC. Amino acids: CAIKNTGSGEQFF.

This clonotype has a handful of counts. CDR3 nucleotides: TGTGCCAGCAGCTCATACTATTATACCGGGAGCACAGATACGCAGTATTTT. It specifies CASSSYYYTGSTDTQYF. V gene TRBV11-2 combines with J gene TRBJ2-3; D call uncertain. The CDR3 loop spans 17 amino acids. V dropped 4 bases and J dropped 0 bases, with 17 bases sitting between them. Germline-derived CDR1 and CDR2 are SGHAT and FQNNGV.

The chain links TRBV28 to TRBJ2-3; 7 nucleotides line up with TRBD2. The CDR3 extends over 13 amino acids. Looked up from germline, CDR1 is MDHEN and CDR2 is SYDVKM. The trim removed 5 bases at V and 9 bases at J, leaving 8 bases unmatched. CDR3 sequence (DNA): TGTGCCAGCAGTAGAACGAGGCGGGGGACGCAGTATTTT. It translates to CASSRTRRGTQYF.

This chain connects TRBV27 to TRBJ1-2; 7 bases fit TRBD1. The V gene end was trimmed by 2 bases and the J gene end by 4 bases; junction bases not matched to a gene: 7. The CDR3 has 15 amino acids. Germline V gene lookup returns CDR1 MNHEY and CDR2 SMNVEV (reference sequence). For the CDR3, the DNA is TGTGCCAGCAGTTTAACTAGGGACAGAACCTATGGCTACACCTTC. As protein: CASSLTRDRTYGYTF.

The rearrangement links TRBV15 to TRBJ2-5; D gene uncertain. The CDR3 totals 13 residues. Germline loops: CDR1 LNHNV, CDR2 YYDKDF (reference sequence). The V end lost 4 bases, the J end lost 4 bases, and 10 bases lay between the germline ends. The CDR3 protein is CATSNGWGETQYF. In nucleotides, the CDR3 is TGTGCCACCAGCAACGGTTGGGGAGAGACCCAGTACTTC.

The V call is TRBV20-1, the J call TRBJ1-4; tentatively, D is TRBD1 (5 bases). The V gene's germline CDR1 is DFQATT and CDR2 SNEGSKA (reference sequence). This CDR3 is 13 amino acids long. V shed 3 bases and J shed 6 bases, with 11 bases lying between them. This CDR3 reads CSASRDGYEKLFF. CDR3 nucleotides: TGCAGTGCTAGCCGGGACGGTTATGAAAAACTGTTTTTT.

This clonotype was picked up a small number of times. The chain combines TRBV28 with TRBJ2-7; 8 bases agree with TRBD2. V shed 8 bases, J shed 2 bases, and the junction held 8 bases outside the gene matches. Germline V lookup: CDR1 MDHEN, CDR2 SYDVKM. This CDR3 has 14 residues. The CDR3 nucleotides read TGTGCCAGCGCTAAGCGGGGGCTTCCCTACGAGCAGTACTTC. Amino acids: CASAKRGLPYEQYF. The variable domain in full, completed from reference TRBV28 and TRBJ2-7, reads DVKVTQSSRYLVKRTGEKVFLECVQDMDHENMFWYRQDPGLGLRLIYFSYDVKMKEKGDIPEGYSVSREKKERFSLILESASTNQTSMYLCASAKRGLPYEQYFGPGTRLTVT.

The rearrangement joins TRBV19 to TRBJ2-1; 10 bases fit TRBD2. The CDR3 sequence is 13 residues long. Germline CDR1 LNHDA, CDR2 SQIVND (reference sequence). V shed 9 bases, J shed 9 bases, and the junction held 8 bases outside the gene matches. CDR3 residues: CASDNLAGAEQFF. CDR3 DNA sequence: TGTGCCAGCGACAATCTAGCGGGGGCTGAGCAGTTCTTC.

The chain recombines TRBV28 with TRBJ2-4; D might be TRBD1 (6 bases). CDR1 and CDR2 from the germline V gene are MDHEN and SYDVKM. There are 13 residues in the CDR3. The V gene lost 5 bases and the J gene lost 4 bases, with 9 bases spanning the gap. The CDR3 is CASSLQGKNIQYF. The DNA of the CDR3 is TGTGCCAGCAGTCTCCAGGGGAAAAACATTCAGTACTTC.

The V gene is TRBV24-1, the J gene TRBJ2-5; 10 nucleotides agree with TRBD1. CDR1 KGHDR and CDR2 SFDVKD come from the germline V gene. Trimming took 3 bases from V and 5 from J; bases not matched to a gene: 5. The CDR3 covers 15 residues. The CDR3 bases are TGTGCCACCAGTGATCCGGGACAGGGGCAGGAGACCCAGTACTTC. Translation gives CATSDPGQGQETQYF.